This T cell receptor (beta chain) derives from a study of blood T cell repertoires in COVID-19. The sample holds a few counts of this clone. The V gene lost 4 bases and the J gene lost 6 bases, with 16 bases spanning the gap. The germline V gene encodes CDR1 SNHLY and CDR2 FYNNEI. CDR3 length: 15 residues. Per the original methods: Amplification from reference gene primers served as the basis for estimated nucleated cell counts. The assay was immunoSEQ multiplex PCR, and TCRdb's table has in-frame clones only and misses some. That table furnishes V, J and clone size, whereas the DNA furnished D and trimming. This sample has about 310,000 clones, with over 75% found just once.

The chain recombines TRBV2 with TRBJ1-5, with no clear D. The receptor was isolated from a man aged 45 to 65 with active or convalescent COVID-19. Sequencing was carried out using peripheral blood. CDR3 in amino acids: CASSGHGGFSQPQHF. The CDR3 coding sequence is TGTGCCAGCAGTGGCCACGGAGGGTTCAGTCAGCCCCAGCATTTT.